The 22 T cell receptor beta chains given below trace back to one sample, sequenced in a study of human thymus T cells. The thymus tissue came from resections taken during corrective heart surgery. Repertoires were generated with immunoSEQ multiplex PCR, while TCRdb's copy carries only in-frame clones and drops some. The table includes some 78,000 clones, just over 95% detected once. Source material: thymus tissue. The receptors come from a boy under two years old with a congenital heart defect but otherwise immunologically healthy.

This chain joins TRBV14 and TRBJ1-2; 7 bases match TRBD1. The ends lost 2 bases at V and 8 bases at J; junction bases unmatched: 14. Germline CDR1 is SGHDN and CDR2 is FVKESK. The CDR3 is 16 residues long. The CDR3 DNA reads TGTGCCAGCAGCCAACCGGGACAGTCTTATTTTCGCGGCTACACCTTC. This encodes CASSQPGQSYFRGYTF.

The V call is TRBV6-4, the J call TRBJ2-2; D gene uncertain. The V end lost 4 bases, the J end lost 5 bases, and 2 bases lay between the germline ends. The CDR3 covers 11 residues. The germline V gene encodes CDR1 MRHNA and CDR2 SNTAGT. The chain's CDR3 is CASSVTGELFF. Here the CDR3 DNA reads TGTGCCAGCAGTGTAACCGGGGAGCTGTTTTTT.

The chain links TRBV27 to TRBJ2-6; possible D gene TRBD1, 6 bases. Germline CDR1 reads MNHEY; CDR2 reads SMNVEV (reference sequence). Trimming removed 6 bases from V and 0 bases from J, with 18 bases in between. This CDR3 contains 18 residues. The CDR3 loop is CASSPRDKNYSGANVLTF. For the CDR3, the DNA is TGTGCCAGCAGCCCCCGGGACAAGAATTACTCTGGGGCCAACGTCCTGACTTTC. The full variable domain, completed using reference TRBV27 and TRBJ2-6, is EAQVTQNPRYLITVTGKKLTVTCSQNMNHEYMSWYRQDPGLGLRQIYYSMNVEVTDKGDVPEGYKVSRKEKRNFPLILESPSPNQTSLYFCASSPRDKNYSGANVLTFGAGSRLTVL.

The chain is built from TRBV21-1 and TRBJ1-1; no DNA check was done on the table's D call, TRBD1. TRBV21-1 is termed a pseudogene. The CDR3 runs 15 residues. In DNA, the CDR3 is TGTGCCAGCAGCACCCTTGACAGCCCGAACACTGAAGCTTTCTTT. Protein: CASSTLDSPNTEAFF.

V is TRBV5-7 and J is TRBJ2-5, with D perhaps given as TRBD1 or TRBD2 (6 bases each). TRBV5-7 is an open reading frame whose function is uncertain. V lost 4 bases and J lost 0, with 22 bases in between. The CDR3 extends over 18 amino acids. In nucleotides, the CDR3 is TGTGCCAGCAGCCCTTCGGGGGCCGTGGAATCCGACCAAGAGACCCAGTACTTC. It specifies CASSPSGAVESDQETQYF.

The chain couples TRBV4-3 to TRBJ2-7; 7 bases fit TRBD2. The CDR3 consists of 19 residues. CDR1 and CDR2 from the germline V gene are LGHNA and YSLEER. The trim removed 0 bases at V and 3 bases at J, leaving 17 bases unmatched. The CDR3 loop reads CASSQDWRGTGVWIYEQYF. The CDR3 DNA follows: TGCGCCAGCAGCCAAGATTGGCGGGGGACGGGAGTTTGGATCTACGAGCAGTACTTC.

The rearrangement joins TRBV28 to TRBJ1-4, with 7 bases lining up with TRBD1. After removal of 8 bases from V and 4 bases from J, the junction contained 13 bases not matched to a gene. This CDR3 spans 16 amino acids. CDR1 and CDR2 from the germline V gene are MDHEN and SYDVKM. Here the CDR3 reads CASRKTGYDFNEKLFF. The CDR3 DNA reads TGTGCCAGCCGTAAGACAGGGTACGATTTTAATGAAAAACTGTTTTTT. The full variable domain, completed using reference TRBV28 and TRBJ1-4, is DVKVTQSSRYLVKRTGEKVFLECVQDMDHENMFWYRQDPGLGLRLIYFSYDVKMKEKGDIPEGYSVSREKKERFSLILESASTNQTSMYLCASRKTGYDFNEKLFFGSGTQLSVL.

V usage is TRBV14 and J usage is TRBJ2-7; 9 bases agree with TRBD2. The trim removed 0 bases at V and 2 bases at J, leaving 5 bases unmatched. CDR3 length: 16 residues. Germline CDR1 SGHDN, CDR2 FVKESK. CDR3 residues: CASSQEWLAGPYEQYF. The CDR3 nucleotides are TGTGCCAGCAGCCAAGAATGGCTAGCGGGGCCCTACGAGCAGTACTTC.

The gene calls are TRBV28 and TRBJ1-1, with a weak D call TRBD1 (5 bases). From germline, CDR1 is MDHEN and CDR2 SYDVKM. There are 15 residues in the CDR3. CDR3 nucleotide sequence: TGTGAATCCTCAGGGCAACCCTTATCGAACACTGAAGCTTTCTTT. Translated: CESSGQPLSNTEAFF.

This clone came up a few times. The rearrangement joins TRBV10-3 to TRBJ1-2; D is unresolved. CDR3 size: 13 residues. The V and J ends lost 4 bases and 6 bases respectively, with 12 bases between them. Germline CDR1 ENHRY, CDR2 SYGVKD. The CDR3: CAISGDPLNGYTF. Here the CDR3 DNA reads TGTGCCATCAGTGGTGATCCTTTAAATGGCTACACCTTC.

V is TRBV5-8 and J is TRBJ2-2; possibly TRBD1 for D (6 bases). The germline V and J ends were trimmed by 4 bases and 5 bases, with 12 bases remaining between them. This CDR3 comprises 14 residues. Germline V gives CDR1 SGHTS, CDR2 YDEGEE. CDR3 sequence: CASSPKQGTGELFF. DNA of the CDR3: TGTGCCAGCAGCCCCAAGCAGGGGACCGGGGAGCTGTTTTTT.

The chain links TRBV4-1 to TRBJ2-3; 9 bases are a match to TRBD1. CDR1 MGHRA and CDR2 YSYEKL come from the germline V gene. This CDR3 has 18 residues. Trimming at V came to 5 bases and at J to 5 bases, leaving 17 bases not matched to a gene. In DNA, the CDR3 is TGCGCCAGCAGCTGTGGGGAACGGACAGGGGAGGTAAAAGATACGCAGTATTTT. Its protein is CASSCGERTGEVKDTQYF.

The V call is TRBV27, the J call TRBJ2-5, with D hard to call. The ends were cut back, 3 bases at V and 5 bases at J, with 7 bases in the middle. The CDR3 covers 12 residues. The V gene's germline CDR1 is MNHEY and CDR2 SMNVEV (reference sequence). The DNA for the CDR3 is TGTGCCAGCAGTTTCGTGTCGGAGACCCAGTACTTC. This gives the protein CASSFVSETQYF.

The rearrangement links TRBV29-1 to TRBJ2-1; 7 bases fit TRBD2. V lost 4 bases, J lost 5 bases, and 2 bases stayed unmatched. The CDR3 length is 12 residues. Germline CDR1 is SQVTM and CDR2 is ANQGSEA. The CDR3 here is CSVGRENNEQFF. Here the CDR3 DNA reads TGCAGCGTTGGGCGGGAGAACAATGAGCAGTTCTTC.

V gene TRBV25-1 combines with J gene TRBJ1-5; D gene uncertain. Trimming removed 1 base at V and 11 bases at J, with 6 bases between. Germline lookup yields CDR1 MGHDK and CDR2 SYGVNS. This CDR3 has 11 residues. The CDR3, as DNA: TGTGCCAGCAGTGAATTTTGGTCCCAGCATTTT. Translation: CASSEFWSQHF.

The CDR3 loop reads CASTSSGWGQGDGYTF. The CDR3 region has the DNA TGTGCCAGTACCTCCTCGGGGTGGGGACAGGGGGATGGCTACACCTTC. The V and J genes are TRBV19 and TRBJ1-2, with 11 bases matching TRBD1. V was pared by 7 bases and J by 6 bases, with 13 bases of the junction left unmatched. The CDR3 has 16 residues. In germline, CDR1 is LNHDA, CDR2 SQIVND (reference sequence). Variable domain in full (rest from reference TRBV19 and TRBJ1-2): DGGITQSPKYLFRKEGQNVTLSCEQNLNHDAMYWYRQDPGQGLRLIYYSQIVNDFQKGDIAEGYSVSREKKESFPLTVTSAQKNPTAFYLCASTSSGWGQGDGYTFGSGTRLTVV.

The chain's CDR3 is CASSIWGAIVYGYTF. The CDR3 region has the DNA TGTGCCAGTAGTATCTGGGGGGCGATCGTCTATGGCTACACCTTC. This chain uses TRBV19 with TRBJ1-2; D is possibly TRBD1 (6 bases). This CDR3 contains 15 residues. Germline loops: CDR1 LNHDA, CDR2 SQIVND (reference sequence). Trimming removed 3 bases from V and 4 bases from J, with 15 bases in between.

This chain uses TRBV6-5 with TRBJ1-2; TRBD1 matches 11 bases. Germline V gene sequence: CDR1 MNHEY, CDR2 SVGAGI. The V segment lost 2 bases and the J segment 6 bases; nucleotides outside the gene matches: 5. CDR3 length: 15 residues. As DNA, the CDR3 is TGTGCCAGCAGTTACGCTAGGGACAGGGGGAATGGCTACACCTTC. Its protein product is CASSYARDRGNGYTF.

This chain uses TRBV4-1 with TRBJ2-5, with D possibly TRBD1 on 5 matching bases. The CDR3 has 16 amino acids. The V end was cut by 0 bases, the J end by 5 bases, with 16 bases between. The germline V gene encodes CDR1 MGHRA and CDR2 YSYEKL. In DNA, the CDR3 is TGCGCCAGCAGCCAAGAAATCGGGCAGGGCAGCGAGACCCAGTACTTC. This translates into CASSQEIGQGSETQYF.

This clone appeared a single time. DNA of the CDR3: TGTGCCAGTAGTTTCCCCGGACTAGCGCGCTCCTACAATGAGCAGTTCTTC. It codes for CASSFPGLARSYNEQFF. The chain recombines TRBV19 with TRBJ2-1; 9 nucleotides line up with TRBD2. Germline trimming cut 5 bases from V and 0 bases from J; bases unmatched to any gene: 8. This CDR3 region has 17 residues. The germline gives CDR1 LNHDA, CDR2 SQIVND (reference sequence). Variable domain in full (rest from reference TRBV19 and TRBJ2-1): DGGITQSPKYLFRKEGQNVTLSCEQNLNHDAMYWYRQDPGQGLRLIYYSQIVNDFQKGDIAEGYSVSREKKESFPLTVTSAQKNPTAFYLCASSFPGLARSYNEQFFGPGTRLTVL.

The rearrangement joins TRBV27 to TRBJ2-1; D possibly corresponds to TRBD2 (5 bases). Germline CDR1 MNHEY, CDR2 SMNVEV (reference sequence). The CDR3 is 19 residues long. Trimming took off 5 bases at V and 0 bases at J, with 23 bases between the two ends. The CDR3 reads CASSADWLNSKSSYNEQFF. CDR3 DNA: TGTGCCAGCAGTGCGGACTGGCTTAATTCCAAAAGCTCCTACAATGAGCAGTTCTTC.

CDR3: CASSLWIKGNNRATEAFF. CDR3 sequence (DNA): TGTGCCAGCAGTTTATGGATAAAAGGGAACAACCGGGCCACTGAAGCTTTCTTT. The chain couples TRBV28 to TRBJ1-1; no clear D. CDR3 length: 18 amino acids. Trimming cost V 0 bases and J 4 bases, with 21 bases left between them. Per the germline V gene, CDR1 is MDHEN and CDR2 is SYDVKM.